These T cell receptor beta chains were read from a single sample in a study of beta chain features in type 1 diabetes. TCRdb's copy holds only in-frame clones and misses some; the assay was immunoSEQ multiplex PCR. This sample has hundreds of thousands of clones; about 14% occur once, and the top ten carry 0.03% to 0.045%. Sequencing was done on a sample of naive CD4+ T cells from blood. These receptors were taken from a man younger than 35 with type 1 diabetes. Both conserved end residues are part of each CDR3. Fields, in order: J gene, V gene, CDR3 protein.

j_gene: TRBJ1-1
v_gene: TRBV2
CDR3aa: CASSALDRNTEAFF

j_gene: TRBJ1-5
v_gene: TRBV15
CDR3aa: CATSRGRGGNQPQHF

j_gene: TRBJ2-3
v_gene: TRBV25-1
CDR3aa: CASSTFGWGGEDTQYF

j_gene: TRBJ2-7
v_gene: TRBV25-1
CDR3aa: CASSESLGTGYEQYF

j_gene: TRBJ2-2
v_gene: TRBV5-4
CDR3aa: CASSSGQGWTGELFF

j_gene: TRBJ1-5
v_gene: TRBV27
CDR3aa: CARPGQGPYGGNQPQHF

j_gene: TRBJ2-1
v_gene: TRBV4-2
CDR3aa: CASSQDRLDYNEQFF

j_gene: TRBJ2-7
v_gene: TRBV9
CDR3aa: CASSLEYGVTYEQYF

j_gene: TRBJ2-7
v_gene: TRBV19
CDR3aa: CASSIAVLAVYEQYF

j_gene: TRBJ2-5
v_gene: TRBV6-5
CDR3aa: CASSYSWSSPGETQYF

j_gene: TRBJ1-1
v_gene: TRBV7-2
CDR3aa: CASISVNTEAFF

j_gene: TRBJ1-1
v_gene: TRBV4-3
CDR3aa: CASSQANRVNTEAFF

j_gene: TRBJ2-2
v_gene: TRBV14
CDR3aa: CASRAGTTPGELFF

j_gene: TRBJ2-7
v_gene: TRBV5-1
CDR3aa: CASSRQGDEQYF

j_gene: TRBJ2-3
v_gene: TRBV29-1
CDR3aa: CSVEGPDRIGYTQYF

j_gene: TRBJ1-6
v_gene: TRBV30
CDR3aa: CAWDVNPRAVNSPLHF

j_gene: TRBJ1-1
v_gene: TRBV6-6
CDR3aa: CASSPRLSGTEAFF

j_gene: TRBJ2-1
v_gene: TRBV10-3
CDR3aa: CAISGTGVSSYNEQFF

j_gene: TRBJ2-3
v_gene: TRBV7-2
CDR3aa: CASSLEGITDTQYF

j_gene: TRBJ2-6
v_gene: TRBV5-1
CDR3aa: CASSSHASGANVLTF

j_gene: TRBJ1-2
v_gene: TRBV9
CDR3aa: CASSVMREAVYGYTF

j_gene: TRBJ1-3
v_gene: TRBV6-1
CDR3aa: CASTQGITGNTIYF

j_gene: TRBJ1-4
v_gene: TRBV18
CDR3aa: CASSPGGATNEKLFF

j_gene: TRBJ2-1
v_gene: TRBV10-3
CDR3aa: CAISETSGRVVFYNEQFF

j_gene: TRBJ2-3
v_gene: TRBV4-2
CDR3aa: CASSQDRGRRSTDTQYF

j_gene: TRBJ2-3
v_gene: TRBV6-5
CDR3aa: CATAALSGDTQYF